The 5 T cell receptor beta chains presented below share a single source sample, sequenced in a study of CD8 T cells in Susac syndrome. Reverse transcription of about 0.45 to 1 ug RNA was performed with random hexamers. TCRdb re-called the immunoSEQ multiplex PCR reads through MiXCR, storing one row per CDR3 protein. The table lists 150,000 to 200,000 distinct CDR3 sequences, roughly nine tenths of them singletons. The sample consisted of CD4+ T cells from PBMCs. The source of these receptors is a human donor with Susac syndrome.

The chain employs TRBV29-1 and TRBJ2-1, with unresolved D. CDR1 and CDR2 (germline): SQVTM, ANQGSEA. There are 16 residues in the CDR3. Trimming pared 3 bases from V and 2 bases from J, leaving 17 bases between. The CDR3 nucleotides read TGCAGCGTTGAGGGCGCCCGCGGATTACCCTACAATGAGCAGTTCTTC. Encoded protein: CSVEGARGLPYNEQFF.

This chain uses TRBV4-1 with TRBJ2-2; 7 bases map to TRBD2. From germline, CDR1 is MGHRA and CDR2 YSYEKL. V lost 5 bases, J lost 6 bases, and 12 bases stayed unmatched. The length of the CDR3 is 16 residues. CDR3 nucleotide sequence: TGCGCCAGCAGCTTAATTGGGCGGGAGATTTCCGGGGAGCTGTTTTTT. Translated: CASSLIGREISGELFF.

There are a few counts of this clonotype. This chain links TRBV20-1 with TRBJ2-6; no reliable D call. Germline V gene data show CDR1 as DFQATT and CDR2 as SNEGSKA (reference sequence). The CDR3 spans 13 residues. V dropped 5 bases and J dropped 2 bases, with 7 bases sitting between them. The CDR3 sequence: CSAEETGANVLTF. The CDR3 DNA reads as TGCAGTGCTGAGGAGACTGGGGCCAACGTCCTGACTTTC.

This CDR3 reads CASSLVDRASGYTF. The DNA of the CDR3 is TGTGCCAGCAGCTTGGTAGACAGGGCTAGTGGCTACACCTTC. This rearrangement joins TRBV5-6 to TRBJ1-2, with 7 bases aligning to TRBD1. This CDR3 has 14 residues. Germline trimming cut 0 bases from V and 7 bases from J; bases unmatched to any gene: 6. The germline CDR1 and CDR2 sequences are SGHDT and YYEEEE.

This chain connects TRBV7-9 to TRBJ2-1; either TRBD1 or TRBD2 may supply D (5 bases each). Germline V gives CDR1 SEHNR, CDR2 FQNEAQ (reference sequence). The V end lost 8 bases, the J end lost 4 bases, and 18 bases lay between the germline ends. This CDR3 is 15 amino acids long. DNA for the CDR3: TGTGCCAGCCACCCCCGGGACGGACCTTACAATGAGCAGTTCTTC. This encodes CASHPRDGPYNEQFF. The whole variable domain, filled in from reference TRBV7-9 and TRBJ2-1, reads DTGVSQNPRHKITKRGQNVTFRCDPISEHNRLYWYRQTLGQGPEFLTYFQNEAQLEKSRLLSDRFSAERPKGSFSTLEIQRTEQGDSAMYLCASHPRDGPYNEQFFGPGTRLTVL.